The entry below describes one T cell receptor beta chain. Expressed TCRB transcripts were sequenced because the entire RNA isolate underwent reverse transcription. Sequencing was performed with immunoSEQ multiplex PCR; in TCRdb, only in-frame clones are kept and a portion is missing. The sample includes 200,000 to 300,000 clones, 68% of them seen just once. This sample is part of a study of beta chain features in type 1 diabetes. This clonotype originated in a man aged 25 to 40 in good health. The sequenced sample consisted of naive CD4+ T cells from blood.

CDR3 in amino acids: CASSLQGIGELFF. The CDR3 DNA sequence: TGTGCCAGCAGCTTACAGGGAATCGGGGAGCTGTTTTTT. The chain is built from TRBV7-9 and TRBJ2-2; maybe TRBD1 (5 bases). The germline V and J ends were trimmed by 2 bases and 7 bases, with 8 bases remaining between them. Germline CDR1 SEHNR, CDR2 FQNEAQ (reference sequence). This CDR3 has 13 residues.